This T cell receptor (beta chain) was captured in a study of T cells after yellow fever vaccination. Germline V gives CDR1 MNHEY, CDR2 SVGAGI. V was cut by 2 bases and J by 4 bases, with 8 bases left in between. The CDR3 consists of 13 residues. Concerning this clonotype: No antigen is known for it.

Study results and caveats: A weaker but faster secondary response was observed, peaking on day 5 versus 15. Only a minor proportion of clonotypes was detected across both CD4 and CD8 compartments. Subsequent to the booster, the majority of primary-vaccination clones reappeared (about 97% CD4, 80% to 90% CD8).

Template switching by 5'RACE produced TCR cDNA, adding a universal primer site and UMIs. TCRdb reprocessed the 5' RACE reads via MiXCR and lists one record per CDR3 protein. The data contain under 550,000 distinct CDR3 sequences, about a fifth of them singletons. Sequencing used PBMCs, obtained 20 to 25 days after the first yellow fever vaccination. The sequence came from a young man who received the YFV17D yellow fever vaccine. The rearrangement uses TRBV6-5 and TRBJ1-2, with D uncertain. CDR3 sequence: CASSYVRSYGYTF. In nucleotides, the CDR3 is TGTGCCAGCAGTTACGTACGGAGCTATGGCTACACCTTC.